Listed here are 20 T cell receptor beta chains from one sample, sequenced in a study of blood T cell repertoires in COVID-19 (dated by TCRdb to 2020 to 2022). The library was produced with the immunoSEQ multiplex PCR assay. The table comes from immuneACCESS by way of TCRdb, which keeps in-frame sequences with V and J called. Part of the clones is missing from these tables; in studies checked, under half for an unresolved V gene and the rest for unknown reasons. Counted in this sample were over 200,000 clones; 85% of them appeared once. The ten largest clones capture approximately 19% of the sample. Sample: PBMCs or T cells enriched from blood (not recorded which). All receptors derive from a man between 40 and 49 years old who had recovered from COVID-19.

This clone was observed many times. The rearrangement joins TRBV4-2 to TRBJ2-1; 10 bases match TRBD2. This CDR3 has 16 residues. V dropped 0 bases and J dropped 7; count of bases not matched to a gene: 6. Germline V gene sequence: CDR1 LGHNA, CDR2 YNFKEQ. The CDR3 coding sequence is TGTGCCAGCAGCCAAGATACGTCTAGCGGGAGTAATGAGCAGTTCTTC. Translation gives CASSQDTSSGSNEQFF.

V usage is TRBV5-5 and J usage is TRBJ1-3; 10 nucleotides agree with TRBD1. J lost 4 bases, V lost 4 bases, and 5 bases had no gene match. This CDR3 region has 15 residues. Germline CDR1 and CDR2: SGHKS and YYEKEE (reference sequence). CDR3 sequence reads: CASSIDRGHGNTIYF. In DNA form, the CDR3 reads TGTGCCAGCAGCATCGACAGGGGGCACGGAAACACCATATATTTT.

In DNA, the CDR3 is TGTGCCAGCAGCCCCACAGGGCGGGTAGTTGACTATGGCTACACCTTC. Its protein is CASSPTGRVVDYGYTF. The V call is TRBV3-1 (or the pseudogene TRBV3-2), the J call TRBJ1-2, with D possibly matching TRBD1 (6 bases). Trimming cost V 4 bases and J 3 bases, with 18 bases left between them. The CDR3 runs 16 residues. Germline V gene sequence: CDR1 LGHDT, CDR2 YNNKEL (reference sequence).

The rearrangement uses TRBV6-5 and TRBJ1-2; TRBD1 is a possible D gene (6 bases). Trimming shortened V by 6 bases and J by 2 bases, and 13 bases separated the two germline ends. CDR1 is MNHEY, CDR2 SVGAGI, per germline. The CDR3 sequence is 14 residues long. CDR3 sequence (DNA): TGTGCCAGCAGGGTTCAGGGGCTCAACTATGGCTACACCTTC. This codes for CASRVQGLNYGYTF.

CDR3 in DNA: TGTGCCTGGAGTATAAGGACAGTGCTGGGGGCTGAAGCTTTCTTT. The encoded protein is CAWSIRTVLGAEAFF. The V gene is TRBV30, the J gene TRBJ1-1, with a weak D call TRBD1 (6 bases). Germline V CDR1 and CDR2: GTSNPN, SVGIG (reference sequence). The CDR3 has 15 amino acids. V lost 2 bases and J lost 6, with 19 bases in between.

This clone appeared a single time. The chain uses TRBV7-3 and TRBJ2-3; D is possibly TRBD2 (5 bases). V dropped 2 bases and J dropped 5 bases, with 8 bases sitting between them. Germline CDR1 and CDR2: SGHTA and FQGTGA. CDR3 length: 13 residues. The CDR3: CASSLDRGDTQYF. CDR3 DNA sequence: TGTGCCAGCAGCTTAGATCGGGGAGATACGCAGTATTTT.

This chain uses TRBV11-2 with TRBJ1-1; TRBD1 agrees at 8 bases. CDR1 and CDR2 from the germline V gene are SGHAT and FQNNGV. The CDR3 sequence is 16 residues long. V shed 5 bases and J 0 bases; nucleotides not matched to a gene: 8. CDR3 nucleotide sequence: TGTGCCAGCAGCCCCGCCGGGACAGGCCTGAACACTGAAGCTTTCTTT. This codes for CASSPAGTGLNTEAFF.

The CDR3 DNA sequence: TGTGCCAGCAGCTCCGGGACAGGGACAATCGTGGACACCTTC. It translates to CASSSGTGTIVDTF. The chain combines TRBV7-8 with TRBJ1-2; TRBD1 matches 9 bases. The CDR3 has 14 amino acids. CDR1 is SGHVS, CDR2 FQNEAQ, per germline. J lost 12 bases, V lost 4 bases, and 12 bases had no gene match.

This chain uses TRBV7-9 with TRBJ1-1, with a weak D call TRBD1 (5 bases). The CDR3 length is 15 residues. V lost 1 base, J lost 4 bases, and 13 bases lay in between. Germline-derived CDR1 and CDR2 are SEHNR and FQNEAQ (reference sequence). The CDR3 is CASSLGQGEITEAFF. The CDR3 DNA reads TGTGCCAGCAGCTTAGGTCAGGGTGAGATCACTGAAGCTTTCTTT. Full variable domain (outside the CDR3, taken from reference TRBV7-9 and TRBJ1-1): DTGVSQNPRHKITKRGQNVTFRCDPISEHNRLYWYRQTLGQGPEFLTYFQNEAQLEKSRLLSDRFSAERPKGSFSTLEIQRTEQGDSAMYLCASSLGQGEITEAFFGQGTRLTVV.

V and J are TRBV5-1 and TRBJ2-3, with TRBD1 identical over 9 bases. Trimming cost V 4 bases and J 1 base; bases outside gene matches: 4. The V gene's germline CDR1 is SGHRS and CDR2 YFSETQ. The CDR3 sequence is 15 residues long. The CDR3 DNA reads as TGCGCCAGCAGCCCCTGGACAGGGGGCACAGATACGCAGTATTTT. Its protein product is CASSPWTGGTDTQYF.

The chain combines TRBV5-1 with TRBJ2-2, with 8 bases fitting TRBD1. Germline V lookup: CDR1 SGHRS, CDR2 YFSETQ. The CDR3 spans 14 residues. V lost 7 bases and J lost 5; bases outside the gene matches: 7. The CDR3 protein is CASRGQGLTGELFF. DNA for the CDR3: TGCGCCAGCCGAGGACAGGGTTTGACCGGGGAGCTGTTTTTT.

The chain carries TRBV5-1 and TRBJ1-6; TRBD1 matches at 10 bases. Germline CDR1 and CDR2: SGHRS and YFSETQ. This CDR3 contains 19 residues. V shed 0 bases, J shed 10 bases, and the junction held 16 bases outside the gene matches. The CDR3 reads CASSLEPGQGERSGSPLHF. As DNA, the CDR3 is TGCGCCAGCAGCTTGGAGCCTGGACAGGGGGAGCGGTCGGGCTCACCCCTCCACTTT.

The gene calls are TRBV7-8 and TRBJ2-5; no reliable D call. The CDR3 length is 13 residues. V was clipped by 2 bases and J by 7 bases, with 11 bases between them. The germline gives CDR1 SGHVS, CDR2 FQNEAQ. The CDR3: CASSLSQYRTQYF. The CDR3 nucleotides read TGTGCCAGCAGCTTATCACAGTATCGGACCCAGTACTTC.

This rearrangement joins TRBV27 to TRBJ2-7; 7 positions agree with TRBD2. V shed 3 bases, J shed 4 bases, and the junction held 12 bases outside the gene matches. The CDR3 runs to 16 residues. Germline V lookup: CDR1 MNHEY, CDR2 SMNVEV (reference sequence). CDR3 sequence: CASSFLRSTGGYEQYF. CDR3 sequence (DNA): TGTGCCAGCAGTTTCCTTAGGTCAACGGGAGGATACGAGCAGTACTTC.

The chain has TRBV30 and TRBJ1-2; D not resolved. The V and J ends lost 0 bases and 5 bases respectively, with 10 bases between them. The CDR3 extends over 13 amino acids. Germline assignment: CDR1 GTSNPN and CDR2 SVGIG (reference sequence). The CDR3 nucleotides read TGTGCCTGGAGTGTGGGCAAAGGATATGGCTACACCTTC. It codes for CAWSVGKGYGYTF.

The chain couples TRBV11-2 to TRBJ1-4, with D possibly TRBD1 on 5 matching bases. Per the germline V gene, CDR1 is SGHAT and CDR2 is FQNNGV. CDR3 length equals 16 residues. Trimming left V 5 bases short and J 7 bases short, with 20 bases between. The CDR3, as DNA: TGTGCCAGCAGCCCACATACAGGAGTCGGGAGTGAAAAACTGTTTTTT. Its protein product is CASSPHTGVGSEKLFF.

This clone was seen just once. The chain links TRBV4-3 to TRBJ1-3; 9 bases are shared with TRBD1. The CDR3 runs to 15 residues. J gave up 2 bases and V 1 base, and 0 bases lay outside the gene matches. Germline V gives CDR1 LGHNA, CDR2 YSLEER. The CDR3 DNA reads TGCGCCAGCAGCCAAGGGACAGGGGCTGGAAACACCATATATTTT. It specifies CASSQGTGAGNTIYF.

The V gene is TRBV18, the J gene TRBJ1-5; 7 bases map to TRBD1. Trimming cost V 3 bases and J 6 bases; bases outside gene matches: 5. CDR1 is KGHSH, CDR2 LQKENI, per germline. The length of the CDR3 is 14 residues. DNA for the CDR3: TGTGCCAGCTCACCGGGACAGCTGGGTCAGCCCCAGCATTTT. It is translated as CASSPGQLGQPQHF. Filled out from reference TRBV18 and TRBJ1-5, the complete variable domain reads NAGVMQNPRHLVRRRGQEARLRCSPMKGHSHVYWYRQLPEEGLKFMVYLQKENIIDESGMPKERFSAEFPKEGPSILRIQQVVRGDSAAYFCASSPGQLGQPQHFGDGTRLSIL.

This clone was found a few times. J is TRBJ2-2 and V is TRBV7-6, with D tentatively TRBD2 (5 bases). The V gene's germline CDR1 is SGHVS and CDR2 FNYEAQ. V shed 1 base and J shed 0 bases, with 9 bases lying between them. The CDR3 length is 16 residues. In nucleotides, the CDR3 is TGTGCCAGCAGCTTAGAAGCAGCGGCGAACACCGGGGAGCTGTTTTTT. Amino acids: CASSLEAAANTGELFF.

The chain uses TRBV20-1 and TRBJ2-1; D is undetermined. CDR3 length: 11 residues. Germline CDR1 reads DFQATT; CDR2 reads SNEGSKA (reference sequence). V gave up 2 bases and J gave up 8 bases, with 7 bases separating them. The chain's CDR3 is CSARPRHEQFF. Written as DNA, the CDR3 is TGCAGTGCTAGACCTAGGCATGAGCAGTTCTTC.